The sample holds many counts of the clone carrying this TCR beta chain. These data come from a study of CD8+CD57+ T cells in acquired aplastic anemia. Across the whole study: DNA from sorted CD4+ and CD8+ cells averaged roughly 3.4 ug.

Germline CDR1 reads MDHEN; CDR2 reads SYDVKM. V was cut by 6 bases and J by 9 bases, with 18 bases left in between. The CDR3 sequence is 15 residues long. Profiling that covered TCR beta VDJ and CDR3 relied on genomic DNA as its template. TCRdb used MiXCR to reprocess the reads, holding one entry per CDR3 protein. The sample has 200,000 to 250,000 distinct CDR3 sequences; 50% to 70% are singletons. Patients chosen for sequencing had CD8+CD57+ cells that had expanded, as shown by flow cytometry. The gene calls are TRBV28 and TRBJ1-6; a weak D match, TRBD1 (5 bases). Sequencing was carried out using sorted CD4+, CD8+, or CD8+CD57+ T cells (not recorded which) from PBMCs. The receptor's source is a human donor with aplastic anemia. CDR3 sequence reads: CASRPTGGGSSPLHF. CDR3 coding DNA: TGTGCCAGCAGACCAACGGGGGGAGGGAGTTCACCCCTCCACTTT. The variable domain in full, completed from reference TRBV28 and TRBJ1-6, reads DVKVTQSSRYLVKRTGEKVFLECVQDMDHENMFWYRQDPGLGLRLIYFSYDVKMKEKGDIPEGYSVSREKKERFSLILESASTNQTSMYLCASRPTGGGSSPLHFGNGTRLTVT.